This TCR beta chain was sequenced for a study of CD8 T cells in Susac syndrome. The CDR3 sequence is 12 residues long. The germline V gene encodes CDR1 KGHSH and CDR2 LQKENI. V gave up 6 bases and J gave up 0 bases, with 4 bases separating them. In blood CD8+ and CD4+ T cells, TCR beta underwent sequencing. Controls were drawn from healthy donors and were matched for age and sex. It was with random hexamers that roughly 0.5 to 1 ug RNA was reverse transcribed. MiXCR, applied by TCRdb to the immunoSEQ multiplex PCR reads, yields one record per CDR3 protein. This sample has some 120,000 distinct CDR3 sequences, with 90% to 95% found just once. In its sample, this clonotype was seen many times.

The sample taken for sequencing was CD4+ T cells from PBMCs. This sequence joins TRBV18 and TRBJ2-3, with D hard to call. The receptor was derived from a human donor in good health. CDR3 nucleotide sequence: TGTGCCAGCTCCCCGAGCACAGATACGCAGTATTTT. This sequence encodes CASSPSTDTQYF.